The 23 T cell receptor beta chains listed next were all sequenced from one sample in a study of response to subunit inactivated influenza vaccine. TCRdb redid the calling of the RT-PCR reads with MiXCR, one entry per CDR3 protein. The sample includes about 650,000 distinct CDR3 sequences, around 15% of them seen just once. Sequenced material: PBMCs from blood, taken around two weeks before vaccination. These receptors all come from a man aged 50-60 years who received an inactivated influenza vaccine.

The chain recombines TRBV5-1 with TRBJ2-5, with 9 bases that match TRBD1. The V and J ends lost 3 bases and 0 bases, in that order; junction bases with no gene match: 3. The CDR3 extends over 15 amino acids. Germline CDR1 is SGHRS and CDR2 is YFSETQ. The CDR3 protein is CASSSGQGYQETQYF. In DNA, the CDR3 is TGCGCCAGCAGCTCGGGACAGGGTTACCAAGAGACCCAGTACTTC.

This clonotype was found a few times. The chain combines TRBV12-3 or TRBV12-4 with TRBJ2-7; D perhaps matches TRBD2 (5 bases). CDR3 length: 13 amino acids. V lost 0 bases and J lost 3, with 6 bases in between. The DNA for the CDR3 is TGTGCCAGCAGTTTAGCCGGGATCTACGAGCAGTACTTC. It codes for CASSLAGIYEQYF.

DNA for the CDR3: TGTGCCAGCAGTTCACACAGGGGCCTAAGCTCCTACAATGAGCAGTTCTTC. Protein product: CASSSHRGLSSYNEQFF. This chain links TRBV12-3 or TRBV12-4 with TRBJ2-1; 7 bases are shared with TRBD1. The CDR3 has 17 residues. With 4 bases clipped from V and 0 bases from J, the junction kept 9 bases outside the gene matches.

This sequence joins TRBV2 and TRBJ2-3, with 10 bases aligning to TRBD1. Germline values: CDR1 SNHLY, CDR2 FYNNEI. The length of the CDR3 is 14 residues. The V gene end was trimmed by 6 bases and the J gene end by 4 bases; junction bases not matched to a gene: 4. DNA for the CDR3: TGTGCCAGCAGGGGGGGACAGGGGTCAGATACGCAGTATTTT. It translates to CASRGGQGSDTQYF.

The V and J genes are TRBV7-2 and TRBJ2-3; a possible D gene is TRBD1 (5 bases). The CDR3 extends over 14 amino acids. V shed 0 bases and J shed 4 bases, with 8 bases lying between them. From germline, CDR1 is SGHTA and CDR2 FQGNSA. CDR3 nucleotides: TGTGCCAGCAGCTTAGCTAACAGGCCAGATACGCAGTATTTT. This encodes CASSLANRPDTQYF.

The sample holds many counts of this clonotype. This sequence joins TRBV20-1 and TRBJ2-3; 9 bases map to TRBD1. The CDR3 extends over 16 amino acids. Looked up from germline, CDR1 is DFQATT and CDR2 is SNEGSKA (reference sequence). J was trimmed by 4 bases and V by 2 bases; bases with no gene match: 10. The CDR3 region is CSARPPAGQGPDTQYF. The CDR3 bases are TGCAGTGCTAGACCCCCGGCGGGACAGGGTCCAGATACGCAGTATTTT.

This clonotype appeared a few times. This sequence joins TRBV10-2 and TRBJ2-3; 9 nucleotides line up with TRBD2. The germline CDR1 and CDR2 sequences are WSHSY and SAAADI. Trimming took 5 bases from V and 1 from J; bases not matched to a gene: 7. The CDR3 has 16 residues. The CDR3 sequence: CASSSGGGAGTDTQYF. The CDR3 nucleotides read TGCGCCAGCAGTTCCGGCGGGGGGGCAGGCACAGATACGCAGTATTTT.

A few counts support this clonotype. V and J are TRBV10-3 and TRBJ1-5; 7 nucleotides align to TRBD1. CDR3 size: 15 residues. Looked up from germline, CDR1 is ENHRY and CDR2 is SYGVKD. J gave up 5 bases and V 0 bases, and 4 bases lay outside the gene matches. The CDR3 DNA reads TGTGCCATCAGTGAGTCGGCGACAGGGTATCAGCCCCAGCATTTT. It is translated as CAISESATGYQPQHF.

This clonotype showed up many times. The chain joins TRBV4-2 to TRBJ2-3; D is uncertain. V was cut by 1 base and J by 1 base, with 12 bases left in between. The CDR3 covers 16 residues. From germline, CDR1 is LGHNA and CDR2 YNFKEQ. CDR3 sequence reads: CASSQGVVVRTDTQYF. CDR3 DNA: TGTGCCAGCAGCCAAGGAGTGGTGGTTCGCACAGATACGCAGTATTTT.

This clonotype was recorded a few times. The rearrangement uses TRBV4-1 and TRBJ2-7, with D tentatively TRBD2 (6 bases). This CDR3 has 16 amino acids. From germline, CDR1 is MGHRA and CDR2 YSYEKL. Trimming stripped 1 base from V and 0 bases from J, with 13 bases between. The CDR3 DNA reads as TGCGCCAGCAGCCAAGTACCGGGACTGAGCTCCTACGAGCAGTACTTC. Translating gives CASSQVPGLSSYEQYF.

This chain links TRBV5-1 with TRBJ2-7; tentative D call: TRBD2 (6 bases). Germline CDR1 is SGHRS and CDR2 is YFSETQ. There are 15 residues in the CDR3. V lost 0 bases and J lost 3, with 13 bases in between. CDR3 residues: CASSLEGTSNYEQYF. The CDR3 DNA sequence: TGCGCCAGCAGCTTGGAGGGGACTTCAAACTACGAGCAGTACTTC. The full variable domain, in which reference TRBV5-1 and TRBJ2-7 provide the parts outside the CDR3, is KAGVTQTPRYLIKTRGQQVTLSCSPISGHRSVSWYQQTPGQGLQFLFEYFSETQRNKGNFPGRFSGRQFSNSRSEMNVSTLELGDSALYLCASSLEGTSNYEQYFGPGTRLTVT.

This clonotype was seen a handful of times. This rearrangement joins TRBV5-6 to TRBJ2-1; possible D gene TRBD1, 5 bases. There are 16 residues in the CDR3. The germline CDR1 and CDR2 sequences are SGHDT and YYEEEE. With 0 bases removed from V and 0 bases from J, the gap between germline ends came to 10 bases. The CDR3 spells CASSLDRTSSYNEQFF. CDR3 coding DNA: TGTGCCAGCAGCTTGGACAGGACCTCCTCCTACAATGAGCAGTTCTTC. Based on the CDR3 plus reference TRBV5-6 and TRBJ2-1, the full variable domain is DAGVTQSPTHLIKTRGQQVTLRCSPKSGHDTVSWYQQALGQGPQFIFQYYEEEERQRGNFPDRFSGHQFPNYSSELNVNALLLGDSALYLCASSLDRTSSYNEQFFGPGTRLTVL.

The sample holds a few counts of this clonotype. This rearrangement joins TRBV3-1 to TRBJ2-5; 10 nucleotides align to TRBD2. After removal of 3 bases from V and 2 bases from J, the junction contained 9 bases not matched to a gene. This CDR3 is 17 amino acids long. CDR1 is LGHDT and CDR2 is YNNKEL in the germline V gene (reference sequence). The CDR3 nucleotides read TGTGCCAGCAGCCATGGACTAGCGGCCAAACAACAAGAGACCCAGTACTTC. It specifies CASSHGLAAKQQETQYF.

In this sample, this clonotype turned up a few times. J is TRBJ1-1 and V is TRBV29-1; no reliable D call. Germline V lookup: CDR1 SQVTM, CDR2 ANQGSEA. This CDR3 is built from 12 residues. Trimming stripped 7 bases from V and 5 bases from J, with 14 bases between. CDR3 loop: CSAEEGGTEAFF. DNA for the CDR3: TGCAGCGCCGAAGAGGGAGGGACTGAAGCTTTCTTT. The entire variable domain, with the rest obtained from reference TRBV29-1 and TRBJ1-1, is as follows: SAVISQKPSRDICQRGTSLTIQCQVDSQVTMMFWYRQQPGQSLTLIATANQGSEATYESGFVIDKFPISRPNLTFSTLTVSNMSPEDSSIYLCSAEEGGTEAFFGQGTRLTVV.

This clonotype turned up a few times. V usage is TRBV15 and J usage is TRBJ2-7, with D hard to call. Germline CDR1 LNHNV, CDR2 YYDKDF (reference sequence). The CDR3 is 14 amino acids. The germline V and J ends were trimmed by 0 bases and 1 base, with 7 bases remaining between them. In DNA form, the CDR3 reads TGTGCCACCAGCAGAGATGACAATTCCTACGAGCAGTACTTC. This gives the protein CATSRDDNSYEQYF.

The chain couples TRBV4-1 to TRBJ1-6, with TRBD1 matching 9 bases. This CDR3 spans 13 amino acids. From germline, CDR1 is MGHRA and CDR2 YSYEKL. V dropped 5 bases and J dropped 11; count of bases not matched to a gene: 4. The CDR3 DNA is TGCGCCAGCAGCAATGGACAGGGGACACCCCTCCACTTT. Translated: CASSNGQGTPLHF.

This clonotype was counted a few times. CDR3: CASSLWGNSNQPQHF. DNA of the CDR3: TGTGCCAGCAGTTTATGGGGTAATAGCAATCAGCCCCAGCATTTT. The chain employs TRBV12-3 or TRBV12-4 and TRBJ1-5; D is uncertain. V was trimmed by 2 bases and J by 0 bases, leaving 8 bases between them. The CDR3 is 15 residues long.

The J gene is TRBJ2-5, the V gene TRBV6-2 or TRBV6-3; D may correspond to TRBD1 or TRBD2 (6 bases each). Germline values: CDR1 MNHEY, CDR2 SVGEGT. Trimming cost V 6 bases and J 13 bases, with 18 bases left between them. The CDR3 totals 12 residues. The chain's CDR3 is CASRHYGGSRYF. For the CDR3, the DNA is TGTGCCAGCAGACATTACGGGGGCTCGAGGTACTTC.

The J gene is TRBJ2-5, the V gene TRBV3-1; D perhaps matches TRBD2 (6 bases). From germline, CDR1 is LGHDT and CDR2 YNNKEL (reference sequence). The CDR3 runs 17 residues. Between the trimmed V and J ends, which lost 1 base and 0 bases, there was a span of 15 bases. The CDR3 DNA reads TGTGCCAGCAGCCAAGGAAGCCGGGACTTCAACCAAGAGACCCAGTACTTC. Encoded protein: CASSQGSRDFNQETQYF.

The chain links TRBV2 to TRBJ1-1; TRBD1 is a possible D gene (6 bases). V was clipped by 7 bases and J by 2 bases, with 11 bases between them. The germline CDR1 and CDR2 sequences are SNHLY and FYNNEI. This CDR3 has 13 amino acids. This CDR3 is CASKGQLNTEAFF. The CDR3 bases are TGTGCCAGCAAAGGACAGTTAAACACTGAAGCTTTCTTT.

The V call is TRBV12-3 or TRBV12-4, the J call TRBJ2-5; 16 nucleotides line up with TRBD2. V lost 2 bases, J lost 4 bases, and 4 bases stayed unmatched. This CDR3 is 17 amino acids long. CDR3 protein: CASSLPGLAGGLETQYF. The CDR3 coding sequence is TGTGCCAGCAGTTTACCGGGACTAGCGGGGGGGCTAGAGACCCAGTACTTC.

This clonotype was detected a few times. This chain links TRBV28 with TRBJ2-7; 7 bases agree with TRBD2. CDR3 length: 16 amino acids. CDR1 is MDHEN, CDR2 SYDVKM, per germline. J lost 2 bases, V lost 4 bases, and 11 bases had no gene match. The CDR3 spells CASSSVRIAGAYEQYF. The CDR3 nucleotides are TGTGCCAGCAGTTCCGTTCGAATTGCGGGGGCCTACGAGCAGTACTTC.

The chain links TRBV4-3 to TRBJ2-2; 7 bases match TRBD1. After removal of 4 bases from V and 5 bases from J, the junction contained 13 bases not matched to a gene. The CDR3 is 17 residues long. The germline CDR1 and CDR2 sequences are LGHNA and YSLEER. Written as DNA, the CDR3 is TGCGCCAGCAGCCCCCTGTACCGGGACAGCGGAACCGGGGAGCTGTTTTTT. Its protein product is CASSPLYRDSGTGELFF.